These T cell receptor beta chains were read from a single sample in a study of blood T cell repertoires in COVID-19. Only in-frame clones appear in the TCRdb table, and some are missing; sequencing was by immunoSEQ multiplex PCR. The sample holds 250,000 to 300,000 clones, 84% seen once. Sequencing was done on a sample of peripheral blood. These receptors were obtained from a man in his sixties with acute or convalescent COVID-19. Each CDR3 is given with its conserved first and last residue. Each record gives: J gene, D gene, clone size, V gene, CDR3 DNA, CDR3 protein. The D gene is left open where the match is weak. Part of the rows lack a size; the others show once, few, many or a class for expanded clones.

>TRBJ2-3|.|few|TRBV29-1
TGCAGCGCCTTTACAGAGTCTAGCACAGATACGCAGTATTTT
CSAFTESSTDTQYF
>TRBJ2-2|TRBD1|.|TRBV29-1
TGCAGCGTTCGACAGGGGAACACCGGGGAGCTGTTTTTT
CSVRQGNTGELFF
>TRBJ2-1|TRBD1|.|TRBV24-1
TGTGCCACCAGTGATGGGGGGACAGGGGGCCGTCGTAATGAGCAGTTCTTC
CATSDGGTGGRRNEQFF
>TRBJ1-5|TRBD1|.|TRBV7-2
TGTGCCAGCAGCACGGGACAGGTGGGGGTACAGCCCCAGCATTTT
CASSTGQVGVQPQHF
>TRBJ1-1|.|.|TRBV3-1/TRBV3-2
TGTGCCAGCAGCCCACGGGGGTCTGGGGCTTTCTTT
CASSPRGSGAFF
>TRBJ2-1|TRBD2|.|TRBV5-1
TGCGCCAGCGGGCGGCGGGAGTTTAGCAATGAGCAGTTCTTC
CASGRREFSNEQFF
>TRBJ2-5|.|.|TRBV4-3
TGCGCCAGCAGCCAATTTGAGGATGAGACCCAGTACTTC
CASSQFEDETQYF
>TRBJ1-2|.|few|TRBV3-1/TRBV3-2
TGTGCCAGCAGCCAAGGCCGTCAGATTGGCTACACCTTC
CASSQGRQIGYTF
>TRBJ2-3|.|.|TRBV30
TGTGCCTGGAGTGGGGGGGGCCAAGGTACGCAGTATTTT
CAWSGGGQGTQYF
>TRBJ1-4|.|.|TRBV5-1
TGCGCCAGCAGCTCCCTCCCTCACAGGGATTTTAATGAAAAACTGTTTTTT
CASSSLPHRDFNEKLFF
>TRBJ1-5|.|.|TRBV5-4
TGTGCCAGCAGCTTGCAGGGTAGCAATCAGCCCCAGCATTTT
CASSLQGSNQPQHF
>TRBJ1-4|.|.|TRBV29-1
TGCAGCGTAACTACAGGGTCCGAAAAACTGTTTTTT
CSVTTGSEKLFF
>TRBJ2-1|TRBD1|.|TRBV5-1
TGCGCCAGCAGCTCGCCGTATACCGGGACAGGGGTGTTGGATGAGCAGTTCTTC
CASSSPYTGTGVLDEQFF
>TRBJ2-5|.|.|TRBV5-1
TGCGCCAGCGGGGCGTCACAAGAGACCCAGTACTTC
CASGASQETQYF
>TRBJ2-7|.|.|TRBV19
TGTGCCAGTAGTCCAGGCTTTGGTGGCTCCTACGAGCAGTACTTC
CASSPGFGGSYEQYF
>TRBJ1-1|.|.|TRBV9
TGTGCCAGCAGCGTACACTCCTACACTGAAGCTTTCTTT
CASSVHSYTEAFF
>TRBJ1-2|.|.|TRBV5-4
TGTGCCAGCAGCTTGGGAGGATCGAACTATGGCTACACCTTC
CASSLGGSNYGYTF
>TRBJ2-7|TRBD1|many|TRBV19
TGTGCCAGTAGTATAGGACCCAGGGGGCGGACCTACGAGCAGTACTTC
CASSIGPRGRTYEQYF
>TRBJ1-3|TRBD1|.|TRBV7-6
TGTGCCAGCAGCCGTTTCGGACAGGGGGAAAACACCATATATTTT
CASSRFGQGENTIYF
>TRBJ2-7|TRBD2|.|TRBV9
TGTGCCAGCAGCGTAGGTAGCGGGGGGCAAGTCGAGCAGTACTTC
CASSVGSGGQVEQYF
>TRBJ2-1|TRBD2|few|TRBV27
TGTGCCAGCAGCAAACAACTAGCGGGCTCCTACAATGAGCAGTTCTTC
CASSKQLAGSYNEQFF
>TRBJ2-1|TRBD2|few|TRBV19
TGTGCCAGTAGTAATAGCGGGAGGGCCGCCAATGAGCAGTTCTTC
CASSNSGRAANEQFF
>TRBJ2-7|TRBD2|once|TRBV10-3
TGTGCCATCAGTGAAGGACTAGCGGTTTTTGAGCAGTACTTC
CAISEGLAVFEQYF
>TRBJ2-2|.|.|TRBV27
TGTGCCAGCACCAGGGGCGTGACCGGGGAGCTGTTTTTT
CASTRGVTGELFF
>TRBJ2-1|TRBD2|.|TRBV2
TGTGCCAGCAGTGAAAGTACTAGCGGGAGTAATGAGCAGTTCTTC
CASSESTSGSNEQFF